The rows below give T cell receptor beta chains drawn from one sample of a study of shared clonotypes between healthy human individuals. The data were produced by immunoSEQ multiplex PCR, yet TCRdb's version contains in-frame clones alone and is incomplete. The table has some 1.5 million clones, approximately 98% seen once; the top ten hold around 0.45%. Sequences were obtained from naive CD4+ T cells sorted from blood. Receptors were obtained from a man between 25 and 39 years old in good health. CDR3s include the opening cysteine and the closing phenylalanine or tryptophan. D genes are given only for firm matches. Size is stated for part of the rows, as once, few or many counts, or as a class when the clone is expanded.

clone size	V gene	J gene	D gene	CDR3 DNA	CDR3 protein
.	TRBV28	TRBJ2-7	.	TGTGCCAGCAGTTTGCCAGGGGTAGGATCCTACGAGCAGTACTTC	CASSLPGVGSYEQYF
.	TRBV5-1	TRBJ2-4	TRBD2	TGCGCCAGCAGCTGGGCAACTAGCGGGAGAAGGCCCAAAAACATTCAGTACTTC	CASSWATSGRRPKNIQYF
.	TRBV5-6	TRBJ1-5	.	TGTGCCAGCAGCTTGAGAACCACCAATCAGCCCCAGCATTTT	CASSLRTTNQPQHF
.	TRBV7-9	TRBJ1-3	.	TGTGCCAGCAGCTCCCAGGTCGGAGGAAACACCATATATTTT	CASSSQVGGNTIYF
.	TRBV7-9	TRBJ2-7	TRBD1	TGTGCCAGCAGCTTAGGGGACAGGGCCCTCGAGCAGTACTTC	CASSLGDRALEQYF
once	TRBV19	TRBJ1-5	TRBD1	TGTGCCAGTAGTTCGGACAGGGGGCGCAATCAGCCCCAGCATTTT	CASSSDRGRNQPQHF
.	TRBV28	TRBJ2-2	.	TGTGCCAGCAGACCCTTACGACCCGGGGAGCTGTTTTTT	CASRPLRPGELFF
few	TRBV7-9	TRBJ1-2	TRBD1	TGTGCCAGCAGCACAGGGGACGGCTACACCTTC	CASSTGDGYTF
.	TRBV5-4	TRBJ2-1	.	TGTGCCAGCAGCTCGGTACCGGGTCCAAAGCAGTTCTTC	CASSSVPGPKQFF
.	TRBV10-1	TRBJ2-7	.	TGCGCCAGCAGCGGACTTCTAGGCGAGCAGTACTTC	CASSGLLGEQYF
.	TRBV7-9	TRBJ1-1	.	TGTGCCAGCAGCGAAAGACACTACACTGAAGCTTTCTTT	CASSERHYTEAFF
.	TRBV5-6	TRBJ1-1	.	TGTGCCAGCAGGAGCAGGGCCAACACTGAAGCTTTCTTT	CASRSRANTEAFF